The T cell receptor (beta chain) under discussion was sequenced for a study of T cells in Graves' hyperthyroidism and ophthalmopathy. Whole-study results and caveats: The majority of expanded thyroid clonotypes above 0.001 also appeared in blood.

This clonotype was seen a handful of times. The antigen is unknown. V was shortened by 1 base and J by 3 bases, with 9 bases between the two germline ends. The CDR3 runs to 14 residues. From germline, CDR1 is KGHSH and CDR2 LQKENI. Amplification yielded TCR beta CDR3 regions, with RNA transcripts as the source. The HTBI set primed first-round TCR CDR3 RT-PCR. Each CDR3 protein is one row after TCRdb ran MiXCR on the multiplex PCR reads. The sample lists some 460,000 distinct CDR3 sequences, 15% to 17% occurring once. Stable Graves' hyperthyroidism denoted no ophthalmopathy progression over 18 months. Patients were excluded because of uncontrolled infection, other autoimmune disease, pregnancy or lactation.

The sequence came from a young woman with Graves' hyperthyroidism. The sample taken for sequencing was blood. The V call is TRBV18, the J call TRBJ1-2; no clear D. The DNA of the CDR3 is TGTGCCAGCTCACCACAGCGGGAGGACTATGGCTACACCTTC. It codes for CASSPQREDYGYTF.